This T cell receptor beta chain was sequenced in a study of blood T cell repertoires in COVID-19. Method: immunoSEQ multiplex PCR; TCRdb's copy keeps in-frame clones and lacks some. Here the sample spans some 58,000 clones, over 75% being singletons. Germline CDR1 is KGHDR and CDR2 is SFDVKD. V lost 10 bases and J lost 3, with 19 bases in between. The CDR3 contains 15 residues. This receptor was identified in a human donor in a cohort sampled during active COVID-19. The chain couples TRBV24-1 to TRBJ2-3; tentative D call: TRBD2 (7 bases). Material: peripheral blood. This chain's CDR3 is CATGGAVGRTDTQYF. CDR3 DNA sequence: TGTGCCACTGGGGGGGCAGTCGGTCGAACAGATACGCAGTATTTT.